This paragraph covers one T cell receptor beta chain sequence. Antigen specificity is unknown. The data were obtained in a study of response to subunit inactivated influenza vaccine. TCRdb reanalysed the RT-PCR reads using MiXCR and keeps one entry per CDR3 protein. The sample holds 650,000 to 700,000 distinct CDR3 sequences; roughly 14% are singletons and the top ten take around a tenth. Study results and limitations: The study's authors posited that every seasonal influenza vaccination enlists few new T cells.

The source was PBMCs from blood, collected 12 days after vaccination. The receptor was isolated from a man aged 45-65 years who received an inactivated influenza vaccine.

In nucleotides, the CDR3 is TGCAGCGCCGCCGGGGACATTAACTATGGCTACACCTTC. It codes for CSAAGDINYGYTF. The chain joins TRBV29-1 to TRBJ1-2, with D possibly TRBD1 on 6 matching bases. The CDR3 runs 13 residues. Trimming pared 7 bases from V and 1 base from J, leaving 13 bases between. The germline CDR1 and CDR2 sequences are SQVTM and ANQGSEA.